Below are 26 T cell receptor beta chains sequenced from a single sample in a study of blood T cell repertoires in COVID-19. Some clones are missing from TCRdb's copy, which holds only in-frame ones; the method was immunoSEQ multiplex PCR. The profile covers more than 120,000 clones, with more than 75% appearing a single time and less than 45% taken by the ten largest. Sequenced: peripheral blood. The receptors derive from a man in his fifties or sixties who had recovered from COVID-19.

The chain couples TRBV9 to TRBJ2-3; TRBD1 aligns across 10 bases. V shed 4 bases, J shed 2 bases, and the junction held 7 bases outside the gene matches. CDR1 is SGDLS and CDR2 is YYNGEE in the germline V gene. The CDR3 is 16 amino acids. The CDR3 nucleotides read TGTGCCAGCAGCTATTACGGACAGGGGGTCACAGATACGCAGTATTTT. Protein: CASSYYGQGVTDTQYF. Drawing the rest from reference TRBV9 and TRBJ2-3, the complete variable domain is DSGVTQTPKHLITATGQRVTLRCSPRSGDLSVYWYQQSLDQGLQFLIQYYNGEERAKGNILERFSAQQFPDLHSELNLSSLELGDSALYFCASSYYGQGVTDTQYFGPGTRLTVL.

V and J are TRBV28 and TRBJ1-2; 8 nucleotides match TRBD1. J lost 8 bases, V lost 2 bases, and 13 bases had no gene match. Per the germline V gene, CDR1 is MDHEN and CDR2 is SYDVKM. The CDR3 sequence is 16 residues long. CDR3 region: CASSLNSGGDLGGYTF. In DNA, the CDR3 is TGTGCCAGCAGTTTAAATTCAGGGGGCGACCTCGGGGGCTACACCTTC.

This clone was seen many times. Other DNA sequences in the sample encode the same CDR3. The CDR3 DNA is TGCGCCAGCAGCCAAGATAGCGGGGGGTACACTGAAGCTTTCTTT. Its protein product is CASSQDSGGYTEAFF. The chain recombines TRBV4-3 with TRBJ1-1; D might be TRBD1 (5 bases). Germline loops: CDR1 LGHNA, CDR2 YSLEER. The V end lost 0 bases, the J end lost 3 bases, and 11 bases lay between the germline ends. This CDR3 is 15 amino acids long.

CDR3 loop: CASSTTGGLSYEQYF. The DNA for the CDR3 is TGTGCCAGCAGCACGACAGGGGGCCTCTCCTACGAGCAGTACTTC. This chain joins TRBV6-5 and TRBJ2-7; TRBD1 matches at 10 bases. Per germline, CDR1 MNHEY and CDR2 SVGAGI. The CDR3 covers 15 residues. V lost 6 bases and J lost 0; bases outside the gene matches: 5.

This clone was counted between two and nine times. The V call is TRBV3-1 (or the pseudogene TRBV3-2), the J call TRBJ1-2, with D perhaps matching TRBD1 (6 bases). The CDR3 consists of 18 residues. With 0 bases removed from V and 6 bases from J, the gap between germline ends came to 23 bases. From germline, CDR1 is LGHDT and CDR2 YNNKEL (reference sequence). CDR3 coding DNA: TGTGCCAGCAGCCAAGATAACTACGGGACACGGAGTCGGGATGGCTACACCTTC. It is translated as CASSQDNYGTRSRDGYTF.

The chain recombines TRBV10-2 with TRBJ2-2, with D possibly being TRBD1 (5 bases). Trimming pared 7 bases from V and 6 bases from J, leaving 15 bases between. Germline-derived CDR1 and CDR2 are WSHSY and SAAADI. This CDR3 contains 14 residues. CDR3 sequence reads: CASKDGRGAGELFF. Written as DNA, the CDR3 is TGCGCCAGCAAGGACGGAAGGGGCGCCGGGGAGCTGTTTTTT.

The chain recombines TRBV2 with TRBJ2-3, with 11 positions matching TRBD1. Germline values: CDR1 SNHLY, CDR2 FYNNEI. J gave up 4 bases and V 2 bases, and 5 bases lay outside the gene matches. There are 16 residues in the CDR3. CDR3 protein: CASSEYGGQGADTQYF. In nucleotides, the CDR3 is TGTGCCAGCAGTGAATATGGGGGACAGGGGGCAGATACGCAGTATTTT. Combining the CDR3 with reference TRBV2 and TRBJ2-3 gives the whole variable domain EPEVTQTPSHQVTQMGQEVILRCVPISNHLYFYWYRQILGQKVEFLVSFYNNEISEKSEIFDDQFSVERPDGSNFTLKIRSTKLEDSAMYFCASSEYGGQGADTQYFGPGTRLTVL.

The chain carries TRBV6-5 and TRBJ1-4; D possibly corresponds to TRBD1 (6 bases). From germline, CDR1 is MNHEY and CDR2 SVGAGI. Trimming removed 4 bases from V and 7 bases from J, with 13 bases in between. The CDR3 covers 14 residues. CDR3 in DNA: TGTGCCAGCAGTTTAGGACAGCTCCGTGAAAAACTGTTTTTT. Translation: CASSLGQLREKLFF.

The rearrangement joins TRBV29-1 to TRBJ1-1; D is possibly TRBD1 (6 bases). The germline gives CDR1 SQVTM, CDR2 ANQGSEA. This CDR3 comprises 16 residues. V was clipped by 3 bases and J by 1 base, with 18 bases between them. The CDR3, as DNA: TGCAGCGTTGACACGCTCCGGGGGGGCACGAACACTGAAGCTTTCTTT. Translated: CSVDTLRGGTNTEAFF.

This clone was picked up a small number of times. CDR3 sequence: CASSHRTPRVRYGYTF. In DNA, the CDR3 is TGTGCCAGCAGTCATCGCACCCCCAGGGTTCGGTATGGCTACACCTTC. The J gene is TRBJ1-2, the V gene TRBV13; the D gene is possibly TRBD1 (5 bases). The V end was cut by 6 bases, the J end by 5 bases, with 22 bases between. The germline gives CDR1 PRHDT, CDR2 FYEKMQ (reference sequence). CDR3 length equals 16 residues.

The chain carries TRBV5-1 and TRBJ2-5, with 12 positions matching TRBD2. The germline V gene encodes CDR1 SGHRS and CDR2 YFSETQ. Trimming took 0 bases from V and 3 from J; bases not matched to a gene: 3. CDR3 size: 16 residues. In nucleotides, the CDR3 is TGCGCCAGCAGCTTGGACCGACTAGCGGGGGAAGAGACCCAGTACTTC. Translation: CASSLDRLAGEETQYF.

The CDR3 here is CASSYRTGASRSSYEQYF. CDR3 sequence (DNA): TGTGCCAGCAGTTATCGGACAGGGGCGAGTCGAAGCTCCTACGAGCAGTACTTC. This chain connects TRBV6-2 or TRBV6-3 to TRBJ2-7; 9 positions match TRBD1. Germline V gene sequence: CDR1 MNHEY, CDR2 SVGEGT. This CDR3 region has 18 residues. The V gene end was trimmed by 3 bases and the J gene end by 0 bases; junction bases not matched to a gene: 12.

V is TRBV5-4 and J is TRBJ1-1; D call uncertain. The V and J ends lost 4 bases and 1 base respectively, with 8 bases between them. The germline V gene has CDR1 SGHNT and CDR2 YYREEE (reference sequence). The CDR3 covers 13 residues. The CDR3 loop is CASSLRRNTEAFF. DNA for the CDR3: TGTGCCAGCAGCCTCAGGCGGAACACTGAAGCTTTCTTT.

This rearrangement joins TRBV28 to TRBJ2-4; the D gene is possibly TRBD1 (5 bases). This CDR3 has 13 amino acids. Germline-derived CDR1 and CDR2 are MDHEN and SYDVKM. The DNA of the CDR3 is TGTGCTACTTATCAGGGTGCCAAAAACATTCAGTACTTC. The encoded protein is CATYQGAKNIQYF.

The chain combines TRBV2 with TRBJ2-1, with 11 bases fitting TRBD2. Trimming at V came to 6 bases and at J to 9 bases, leaving 7 bases not matched to a gene. Germline loops: CDR1 SNHLY, CDR2 FYNNEI. The CDR3 length is 14 residues. CDR3 residues: CASRVAGGHSEQFF. The CDR3 DNA follows: TGTGCCAGCAGAGTAGCGGGGGGGCACAGTGAGCAGTTCTTC.

The chain links TRBV27 to TRBJ2-2, with unresolved D. This CDR3 is built from 15 residues. Trimming left V 7 bases short and J 0 bases short, with 12 bases between. From germline, CDR1 is MNHEY and CDR2 SMNVEV (reference sequence). Here the CDR3 DNA reads TGTGCCAGCACCGAGACTGCGACGAACACCGGGGAGCTGTTTTTT. It translates to CASTETATNTGELFF.

The V and J genes are TRBV19 and TRBJ2-7, with TRBD2 identical over 7 bases. V dropped 4 bases and J dropped 2; count of bases not matched to a gene: 17. CDR1 is LNHDA and CDR2 is SQIVND in the germline V gene (reference sequence). The length of the CDR3 is 18 residues. This CDR3 reads CASSTEWGGAILTYEQYF. The CDR3 DNA reads as TGTGCCAGTAGTACAGAGTGGGGAGGGGCGATCCTCACCTACGAGCAGTACTTC.

This clone has just one count. This sequence joins TRBV2 and TRBJ2-1; 8 positions match TRBD2. Trimming took 6 bases from V and 8 from J; bases not matched to a gene: 12. This CDR3 has 15 residues. The V gene's germline CDR1 is SNHLY and CDR2 FYNNEI. The CDR3 here is CASSSLAGPLDEQFF. CDR3 DNA sequence: TGTGCCAGCAGCTCCCTAGCGGGCCCCTTGGATGAGCAGTTCTTC.

The chain uses TRBV29-1 and TRBJ1-3; D gene unclear. V lost 5 bases and J lost 1, with 18 bases in between. CDR1 SQVTM and CDR2 ANQGSEA come from the germline V gene. There are 16 residues in the CDR3. The DNA for the CDR3 is TGCAGCGTTCGGACGGGAAAGAGGGTTTCTGGAAACACCATATATTTT. Its translation: CSVRTGKRVSGNTIYF.

The chain recombines TRBV9 with TRBJ2-1; a possible D gene is TRBD2 (6 bases). This CDR3 is built from 16 residues. CDR1 is SGDLS, CDR2 YYNGEE, per germline. Trimming took 1 base from V and 5 from J, leaving 16 bases between them. The CDR3 reads CASSVWGGELNNEQFF. The CDR3 nucleotides read TGTGCCAGCAGCGTATGGGGCGGGGAACTTAACAATGAGCAGTTCTTC.

The V gene is TRBV4-2, the J gene TRBJ2-5; 8 nucleotides agree with TRBD1. CDR1 LGHNA and CDR2 YNFKEQ come from the germline V gene. This CDR3 has 17 residues. V trimming: 0 bases; J trimming: 4 bases; junction bases outside the gene matches: 10. The CDR3 spells CASSQESSRGRGETQYF. Written as DNA, the CDR3 is TGTGCCAGCAGCCAAGAATCGTCCAGGGGGCGCGGAGAGACCCAGTACTTC.

For the CDR3, the DNA is TGTGCCAGCAGCGTAGGGGCTAGCGGGGGAAGCACAGATACGCAGTATTTT. This gives the protein CASSVGASGGSTDTQYF. The chain joins TRBV9 to TRBJ2-3; 10 bases agree with TRBD2. The V gene end was trimmed by 0 bases and the J gene end by 0 bases; junction bases not matched to a gene: 4. The CDR3 is made up of 17 amino acids. Germline V gives CDR1 SGDLS, CDR2 YYNGEE.

The chain is built from TRBV2 and TRBJ1-1; TRBD1 matches at 9 bases. This CDR3 is built from 16 residues. Germline V CDR1 and CDR2: SNHLY, FYNNEI. V dropped 8 bases and J dropped 1; count of bases not matched to a gene: 11. This CDR3 reads CASGHRQGGKNTEAFF. The CDR3 region has the DNA TGTGCCAGCGGGCATCGACAGGGGGGAAAGAACACTGAAGCTTTCTTT. Complete variable domain (other parts from reference TRBV2 and TRBJ1-1): EPEVTQTPSHQVTQMGQEVILRCVPISNHLYFYWYRQILGQKVEFLVSFYNNEISEKSEIFDDQFSVERPDGSNFTLKIRSTKLEDSAMYFCASGHRQGGKNTEAFFGQGTRLTVV.

This chain uses TRBV6-1 with TRBJ1-2, with a weak D call TRBD1 (5 bases). CDR3 length: 17 amino acids. Trimming took off 2 bases at V and 3 bases at J, with 19 bases between the two ends. Germline V gene lookup returns CDR1 MNHNS and CDR2 SASEGT. The CDR3 region is CASSERVGGVAHYGYTF. In DNA form, the CDR3 reads TGTGCCAGCAGTGAAAGGGTAGGAGGGGTCGCCCACTATGGCTACACCTTC.

This clone was seen only once. The chain links TRBV12-2 to TRBJ1-2; the DNA was not compared with TRBD1, the D call given in the table. TRBV12-2 is a recognized pseudogene. The CDR3 covers 19 residues. Here the CDR3 DNA reads TGTGCAAGTCGCTGCGTCTGGGGCAGGGCATACGCCCCTAACTATGGCTACACCTTC. As protein: CASRCVWGRAYAPNYGYTF.

The chain is built from TRBV15 and TRBJ1-4; D not certain. V lost 3 bases to trimming and J lost 3 bases, with 17 bases between them. The CDR3 is 17 residues long. The germline V gene has CDR1 LNHNV and CDR2 YYDKDF (reference sequence). CDR3 sequence (DNA): TGTGCCACCAGCAGGACCCGGAGTGGAGCTTCTAATGAAAAACTGTTTTTT. Translating gives CATSRTRSGASNEKLFF.